Below, 32 T cell receptor beta chains from the same sample are listed, as sequenced in a study of T cell responses to AZD1222 COVID-19 vaccine. Repertoires were generated with immunoSEQ multiplex PCR, while TCRdb's copy carries only in-frame clones and drops some. Of about 120,000 clones in the sample, approximately 93% are singletons; the top ten hold 2.5% to 3%. Sequences were derived from peripheral blood, sampled on day 0 of AZD1222 vaccination. The receptors shown here come from an adult in good health.

This rearrangement joins TRBV19 to TRBJ2-3, with TRBD2 matching over 7 bases. The CDR3 sequence is 16 residues long. Germline V gene data show CDR1 as LNHDA and CDR2 as SQIVND (reference sequence). V lost 4 bases, J lost 1 base, and 8 bases stayed unmatched. Written as DNA, the CDR3 is TGTGCCAGTAGTACAAGGACTAGTAAGGGCACAGATACGCAGTATTTT. The encoded protein is CASSTRTSKGTDTQYF.

The CDR3 sequence is CASSLGDRSGNTIYF. The CDR3 bases are TGCGCCAGCAGCTTGGGAGACAGAAGTGGAAACACCATATATTTT. The chain carries TRBV5-1 and TRBJ1-3, with D perhaps TRBD1 (5 bases). Germline lookup yields CDR1 SGHRS and CDR2 YFSETQ. The CDR3 runs to 15 residues. Trimming left V 0 bases short and J 3 bases short, with 10 bases between.

This clone was recorded only once. The chain couples TRBV24-1 to TRBJ1-5; 8 bases line up with TRBD1. Trimming removed 4 bases from V and 1 base from J; junction bases left unmatched: 8. The CDR3 contains 17 residues. CDR1 is KGHDR, CDR2 SFDVKD, per germline. In nucleotides, the CDR3 is TGTGCCACCAGTGACCAGGACAGGGAGGAAAGCAATCAGCCCCAGCATTTT. Encoded protein: CATSDQDREESNQPQHF.

This chain links TRBV10-3 with TRBJ2-1, with 13 bases that match TRBD2. Germline V gene sequence: CDR1 ENHRY, CDR2 SYGVKD. V gave up 10 bases and J gave up 4 bases; unmatched junction bases: 16. There are 18 residues in the CDR3. The CDR3, as DNA: TGTGCCACCAGACTAGCGGGAGGAACCGACCAAGGTTACAATGAGCAGTTCTTC. Its protein product is CATRLAGGTDQGYNEQFF.

This clone was counted only a few times. The J gene is TRBJ1-1, the V gene TRBV10-3, with D unclear. The germline gives CDR1 ENHRY, CDR2 SYGVKD. This CDR3 spans 11 amino acids. CDR3 residues: CATSLATEAFF. DNA of the CDR3: TGTGCTACCTCCCTGGCAACTGAAGCTTTCTTT.

The chain uses TRBV4-1 and TRBJ2-6; 8 bases match TRBD1. Trimming at V came to 2 bases and at J to 2 bases, leaving 14 bases not matched to a gene. This CDR3 comprises 20 residues. From germline, CDR1 is MGHRA and CDR2 YSYEKL. CDR3 bases: TGCGCCAGCAGCCAATCGGGCGGACAGGGTAAAAAAGCTGGGGCCAACGTCCTGACTTTC. As protein: CASSQSGGQGKKAGANVLTF.

The DNA of the CDR3 is TGTGCCAGCAGCGCCACAGGGAATCAGCCCCAGCATTTT. Translating gives CASSATGNQPQHF. This chain uses TRBV7-9 with TRBJ1-5, with D possibly matching TRBD1 (6 bases). Looked up from germline, CDR1 is SEHNR and CDR2 is FQNEAQ (reference sequence). Trimming pared 5 bases from V and 4 bases from J, leaving 9 bases between. The CDR3 has 13 amino acids.

V usage is TRBV18 and J usage is TRBJ2-7; TRBD1 matches 8 bases. Germline values: CDR1 KGHSH, CDR2 LQKENI. The CDR3 contains 20 residues. Trimming at V came to 0 bases and at J to 4 bases, leaving 20 bases not matched to a gene. The CDR3 DNA reads as TGTGCCAGCTCACCACCACGTTACCCGGACAGGGCCCTTCTTCTTTACGAGCAGTACTTC. Residues: CASSPPRYPDRALLLYEQYF.

This chain connects TRBV27 to TRBJ1-5; D uncertain. Trimming shortened V by 4 bases and J by 3 bases, and 7 bases separated the two germline ends. From germline, CDR1 is MNHEY and CDR2 SMNVEV (reference sequence). The CDR3 totals 13 residues. Here the CDR3 DNA reads TGTGCCAGCAGTTCCGGCTTCAATCAGCCCCAGCATTTT. As protein: CASSSGFNQPQHF.

The chain recombines TRBV30 with TRBJ2-3; 9 positions match TRBD1. Germline assignment: CDR1 GTSNPN and CDR2 SVGIG (reference sequence). With 3 bases clipped from V and 4 bases from J, the junction kept 2 bases outside the gene matches. There are 13 residues in the CDR3. CDR3 sequence: CAWSGDRADTQYF. CDR3 DNA sequence: TGTGCCTGGAGCGGGGACAGGGCAGATACGCAGTATTTT.

The V gene is TRBV30, the J gene TRBJ1-6, with D unclear. The V and J ends lost 0 bases and 14 bases respectively, with 17 bases between them. The CDR3 sequence is 14 residues long. Germline lookup yields CDR1 GTSNPN and CDR2 SVGIG (reference sequence). DNA of the CDR3: TGTGCCTGGAGTGTCGGTTTGGCAGTTGAGTCCCTCCACTTT. Protein sequence: CAWSVGLAVESLHF. The full variable domain, in which reference TRBV30 and TRBJ1-6 provide the parts outside the CDR3, is SQTIHQWPATLVQPVGSPLSLECTVEGTSNPNLYWYRQAAGRGLQLLFYSVGIGQISSEVPQNLSASRPQDRQFILSSKKLLLSDSGFYLCAWSVGLAVESLHFGNGTRLTVT.

This sequence joins TRBV19 and TRBJ2-3; D call uncertain. Trimming pared 2 bases from V and 0 bases from J, leaving 6 bases between. The CDR3 covers 14 residues. Germline V gene sequence: CDR1 LNHDA, CDR2 SQIVND (reference sequence). The chain's CDR3 is CASSIWGSTDTQYF. CDR3 bases: TGTGCCAGTAGTATATGGGGTAGCACAGATACGCAGTATTTT.

The V and J genes are TRBV19 and TRBJ2-3; a possible D gene is TRBD1 (5 bases). V lost 1 base to trimming and J lost 1 base, with 12 bases between them. The CDR3 runs to 16 residues. Looked up from germline, CDR1 is LNHDA and CDR2 is SQIVND (reference sequence). The CDR3 DNA sequence: TGTGCCAGTAGTATAGGGGCAGGGAAGGGCACAGATACGCAGTATTTT. Translating gives CASSIGAGKGTDTQYF.

The rearrangement links TRBV12-5 to TRBJ2-5, with TRBD2 matching 8 bases. The CDR3 has 17 residues. J gave up 0 bases and V 1 base, and 7 bases lay outside the gene matches. Germline V gives CDR1 LGHNT, CDR2 FRNRAP. The CDR3 protein is CASGLGLATWYQETQYF. The CDR3 DNA sequence: TGTGCTAGTGGTTTGGGACTAGCGACCTGGTACCAAGAGACCCAGTACTTC.

The gene calls are TRBV19 and TRBJ2-3, with 9 bases fitting TRBD2. V lost 6 bases and J lost 1; bases outside the gene matches: 11. Germline CDR1 is LNHDA and CDR2 is SQIVND (reference sequence). The CDR3 loop spans 17 amino acids. The CDR3 is CASSFEGLAFRTDTQYF. In DNA form, the CDR3 reads TGTGCCAGTAGCTTTGAGGGACTAGCTTTTCGCACAGATACGCAGTATTTT.

This chain joins TRBV2 and TRBJ2-7, with unresolved D. The germline CDR1 and CDR2 sequences are SNHLY and FYNNEI. V lost 5 bases and J lost 2, with 10 bases in between. The CDR3 sequence is 13 residues long. As DNA, the CDR3 is TGTGCCAGCAGTCGCCTGAACCCCTACGAGCAGTACTTC. Its translation is CASSRLNPYEQYF.

The J gene is TRBJ2-7, the V gene TRBV18, with D perhaps matching TRBD2 (5 bases). The CDR3 runs to 15 residues. V lost 5 bases and J lost 4, with 18 bases in between. Germline V lookup: CDR1 KGHSH, CDR2 LQKENI. The DNA for the CDR3 is TGTGCCAGCTCATCCGGCACTCCTGGGAGTTACGAGCAGTACTTC. Translated, it gives CASSSGTPGSYEQYF. The full variable domain, completed using reference TRBV18 and TRBJ2-7, is NAGVMQNPRHLVRRRGQEARLRCSPMKGHSHVYWYRQLPEEGLKFMVYLQKENIIDESGMPKERFSAEFPKEGPSILRIQQVVRGDSAAYFCASSSGTPGSYEQYFGPGTRLTVT.

The CDR3 DNA is TGTGCCAGCAGTTGGGTCGGAGAGACCCAGTACTTC. Translation gives CASSWVGETQYF. The chain links TRBV12-3 or TRBV12-4 to TRBJ2-5, with no clear D. Trimming removed 4 bases at V and 4 bases at J, with 7 bases between. This CDR3 comprises 12 residues.

V usage is TRBV12-3 or TRBV12-4 and J usage is TRBJ1-1, with 7 bases aligning to TRBD1. With V trimmed by 8 bases and J by 1 base, 4 bases remained unmatched. CDR3 length: 13 amino acids. The CDR3 DNA reads TGTGCCAGCGGAAGACAGGGGAACACTGAAGCTTTCTTT. Translating gives CASGRQGNTEAFF.

The genes are TRBV12-3 or TRBV12-4 and TRBJ1-1, with unresolved D. CDR3 length: 13 residues. V gave up 5 bases and J gave up 5 bases, with 12 bases separating them. CDR3 amino acids: CASSITDVTEAFF. The DNA of the CDR3 is TGTGCCAGCAGTATCACGGACGTTACTGAAGCTTTCTTT.

V usage is TRBV30 and J usage is TRBJ2-7, with D unresolved. From germline, CDR1 is GTSNPN and CDR2 SVGIG (reference sequence). V dropped 0 bases and J dropped 7 bases, with 7 bases sitting between them. The CDR3 runs 11 residues. The CDR3 spells CAWSVDWEQYF. In nucleotides, the CDR3 is TGTGCCTGGAGTGTAGATTGGGAGCAGTACTTC. Complete variable domain (other parts from reference TRBV30 and TRBJ2-7): SQTIHQWPATLVQPVGSPLSLECTVEGTSNPNLYWYRQAAGRGLQLLFYSVGIGQISSEVPQNLSASRPQDRQFILSSKKLLLSDSGFYLCAWSVDWEQYFGPGTRLTVT.

The V and J genes are TRBV7-3 and TRBJ2-1; unclear D gene. The CDR3 consists of 14 residues. Trimming cost V 4 bases and J 3 bases, with 10 bases left between them. Germline assignment: CDR1 SGHTA and CDR2 FQGTGA. This chain's CDR3 is CASSSSGHYNEQFF. The CDR3 DNA follows: TGTGCCAGCAGCTCGTCGGGCCACTACAATGAGCAGTTCTTC.

The rearrangement uses TRBV10-2 and TRBJ2-3; D remains ambiguous. The CDR3 totals 14 residues. V shed 10 bases and J shed 0 bases, with 14 bases lying between them. Looked up from germline, CDR1 is WSHSY and CDR2 is SAAADI. The CDR3 protein is CATSRRSSTDTQYF. The CDR3 DNA reads TGCGCCACCTCGAGAAGGTCTAGCACAGATACGCAGTATTTT.

The chain is built from TRBV5-1 and TRBJ2-2, with D hard to call. The V end was cut by 7 bases, the J end by 6 bases, with 7 bases between. From germline, CDR1 is SGHRS and CDR2 YFSETQ. The length of the CDR3 is 11 residues. The CDR3 DNA is TGCGCCAGCCGTGACGCCGGGGAGCTGTTTTTT. Amino acid sequence: CASRDAGELFF.

The chain carries TRBV30 and TRBJ1-1; 10 positions match TRBD1. CDR3 length equals 13 residues. The junction had 8 bases not matched to a gene; V was cut back by 3 bases and J by 10 bases. Looked up from germline, CDR1 is GTSNPN and CDR2 is SVGIG (reference sequence). The CDR3 loop is CAWRWGQGLGAFF. The DNA of the CDR3 is TGTGCCTGGAGATGGGGACAGGGGTTGGGAGCTTTCTTT.

The chain couples TRBV6-5 to TRBJ1-6; tentatively, D is TRBD1 (5 bases). This CDR3 has 15 residues. Trimming stripped 0 bases from V and 6 bases from J, with 9 bases between. Per the germline V gene, CDR1 is MNHEY and CDR2 is SVGAGI. The CDR3 loop is CASSYSGQGNSPLHF. CDR3 sequence (DNA): TGTGCCAGCAGTTACTCGGGGCAGGGTAATTCACCCCTCCACTTT.

The chain has TRBV29-1 and TRBJ2-7; D unclear. Looked up from germline, CDR1 is SQVTM and CDR2 is ANQGSEA. This CDR3 contains 13 residues. V was pared by 0 bases and J by 4 bases, with 10 bases between. CDR3 in amino acids: CSVEDRERYEQYF. Written as DNA, the CDR3 is TGCAGCGTTGAAGATCGAGAACGGTACGAGCAGTACTTC.

The rearrangement links TRBV27 to TRBJ2-7, with 11 bases matching TRBD2. Losses at the gene ends were 3 bases for V and 7 bases for J; bases not matched to a gene: 11. Germline values: CDR1 MNHEY, CDR2 SMNVEV (reference sequence). The CDR3 extends over 16 amino acids. The CDR3 DNA sequence: TGTGCCAGCAGTTTTACTATAGCGGGAGGGCTTGAGGAGCAGTACTTC. Amino acid sequence: CASSFTIAGGLEEQYF.

The rearrangement uses TRBV5-4 and TRBJ1-2, with D perhaps matching TRBD1 (6 bases). The CDR3 covers 14 residues. With 4 bases removed from V and 1 base from J, the gap between germline ends came to 11 bases. Germline loops: CDR1 SGHNT, CDR2 YYREEE (reference sequence). CDR3 sequence (DNA): TGTGCCAGCAGCCCGGACAGAAGTAACTATGGCTACACCTTC. Its translation is CASSPDRSNYGYTF.

The chain couples TRBV19 to TRBJ2-7; D remains ambiguous. Germline V lookup: CDR1 LNHDA, CDR2 SQIVND (reference sequence). This CDR3 contains 13 residues. V lost 1 base to trimming and J lost 5 bases, with 9 bases between them. The CDR3 nucleotides read TGTGCCAGTAGTATAGCAGGTAGCAACGAGCAGTACTTC. Its protein product is CASSIAGSNEQYF.

In its sample, this clone was seen once. This sequence joins TRBV4-1 and TRBJ2-3; D not certain. This CDR3 comprises 14 residues. Trimming left V 0 bases short and J 4 bases short, with 8 bases between. The germline V gene encodes CDR1 MGHRA and CDR2 YSYEKL. This chain's CDR3 is CASSQENGADTQYF. The CDR3 DNA is TGCGCCAGCAGCCAAGAAAACGGCGCAGATACGCAGTATTTT.

The J gene is TRBJ2-1, the V gene TRBV28; 8 bases map to TRBD2. Looked up from germline, CDR1 is MDHEN and CDR2 is SYDVKM. There are 14 residues in the CDR3. Trimming cost V 11 bases and J 3 bases; bases outside gene matches: 9. CDR3: CAATAREGYNEQFF. The CDR3, as DNA: TGTGCCGCCACAGCACGGGAGGGCTACAATGAGCAGTTCTTC.